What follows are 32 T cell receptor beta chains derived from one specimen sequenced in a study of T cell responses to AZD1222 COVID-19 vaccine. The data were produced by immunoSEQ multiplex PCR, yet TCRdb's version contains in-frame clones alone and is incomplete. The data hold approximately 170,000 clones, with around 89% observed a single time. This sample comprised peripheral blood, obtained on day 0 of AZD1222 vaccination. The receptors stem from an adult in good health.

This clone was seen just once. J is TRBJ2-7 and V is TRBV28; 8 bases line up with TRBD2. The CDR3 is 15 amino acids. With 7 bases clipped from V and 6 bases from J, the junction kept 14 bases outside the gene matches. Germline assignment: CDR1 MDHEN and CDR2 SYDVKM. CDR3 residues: CASIGNGGALSEQYF. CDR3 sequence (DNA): TGTGCCAGCATAGGTAACGGGGGGGCCTTGTCCGAGCAGTACTTC. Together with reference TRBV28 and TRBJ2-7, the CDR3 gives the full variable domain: DVKVTQSSRYLVKRTGEKVFLECVQDMDHENMFWYRQDPGLGLRLIYFSYDVKMKEKGDIPEGYSVSREKKERFSLILESASTNQTSMYLCASIGNGGALSEQYFGPGTRLTVT.

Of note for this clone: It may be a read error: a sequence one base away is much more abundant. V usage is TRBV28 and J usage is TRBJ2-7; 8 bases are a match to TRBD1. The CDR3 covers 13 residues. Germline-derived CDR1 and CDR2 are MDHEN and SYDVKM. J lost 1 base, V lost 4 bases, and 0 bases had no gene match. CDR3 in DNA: TGTGCCAGCAGTTGGACAGGGTCCTACGAGCAGTACTTC. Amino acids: CASSWTGSYEQYF. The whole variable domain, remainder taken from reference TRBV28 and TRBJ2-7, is DVKVTQSSRYLVKRTGEKVFLECVQDMDHENMFWYRQDPGLGLRLIYFSYDVKMKEKGDIPEGYSVSREKKERFSLILESASTNQTSMYLCASSWTGSYEQYFGPGTRLTVT.

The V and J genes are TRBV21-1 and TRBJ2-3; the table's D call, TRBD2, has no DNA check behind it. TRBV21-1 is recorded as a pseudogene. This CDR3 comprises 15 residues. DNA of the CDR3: TGTGCCAGCAGCAAAGTGGCGGGGAGCACAGATACGCAGTATTTT. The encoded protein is CASSKVAGSTDTQYF.

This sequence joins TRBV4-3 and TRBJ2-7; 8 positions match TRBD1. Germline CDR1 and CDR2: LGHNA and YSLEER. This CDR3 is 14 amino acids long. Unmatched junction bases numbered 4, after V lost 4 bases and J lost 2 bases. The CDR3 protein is CASSLQTGAYEQYF. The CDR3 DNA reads TGCGCCAGCAGCCTTCAGACAGGGGCCTACGAGCAGTACTTC.

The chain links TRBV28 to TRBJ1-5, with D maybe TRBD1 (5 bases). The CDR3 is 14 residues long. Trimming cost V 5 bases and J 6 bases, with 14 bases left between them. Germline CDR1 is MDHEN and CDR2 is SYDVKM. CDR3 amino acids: CASSPRGTGQPQHF. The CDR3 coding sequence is TGTGCCAGCAGTCCCCGCGGGACGGGTCAGCCCCAGCATTTT.

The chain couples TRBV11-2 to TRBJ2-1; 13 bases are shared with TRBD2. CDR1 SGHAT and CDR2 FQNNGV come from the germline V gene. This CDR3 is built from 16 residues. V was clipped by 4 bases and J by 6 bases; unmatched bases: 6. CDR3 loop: CASSSTTSGGSNEQFF. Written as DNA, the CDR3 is TGTGCCAGCAGCTCCACGACTAGCGGGGGGTCCAATGAGCAGTTCTTC.

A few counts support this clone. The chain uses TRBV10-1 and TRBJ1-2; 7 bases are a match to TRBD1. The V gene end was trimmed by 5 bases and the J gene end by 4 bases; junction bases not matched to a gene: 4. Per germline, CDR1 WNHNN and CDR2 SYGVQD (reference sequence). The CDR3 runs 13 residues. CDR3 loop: CASSPGGSYGYTF. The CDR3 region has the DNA TGCGCCAGCAGTCCAGGGGGTTCCTATGGCTACACCTTC.

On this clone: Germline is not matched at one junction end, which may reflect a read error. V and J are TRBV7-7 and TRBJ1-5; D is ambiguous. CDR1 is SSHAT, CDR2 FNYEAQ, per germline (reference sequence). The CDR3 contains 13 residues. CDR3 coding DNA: TGTGCTAGCAGCTTAAATGACAATCAGCCCCAGCATTTT. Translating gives CASSLNDNQPQHF.

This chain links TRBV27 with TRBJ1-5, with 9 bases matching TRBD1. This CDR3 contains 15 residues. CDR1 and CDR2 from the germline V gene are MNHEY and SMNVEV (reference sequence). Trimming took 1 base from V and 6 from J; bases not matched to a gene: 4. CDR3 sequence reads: CASSLLGTGSQPQHF. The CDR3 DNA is TGTGCCAGCAGTTTATTAGGGACAGGGTCTCAGCCCCAGCATTTT.

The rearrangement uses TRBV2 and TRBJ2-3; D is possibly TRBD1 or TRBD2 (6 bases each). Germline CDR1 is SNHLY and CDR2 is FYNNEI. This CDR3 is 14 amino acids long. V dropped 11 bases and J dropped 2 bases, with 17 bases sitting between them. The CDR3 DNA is TGTGCCGACGGGGGCAGGGCAGACACAGATACGCAGTATTTT. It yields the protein CADGGRADTDTQYF.

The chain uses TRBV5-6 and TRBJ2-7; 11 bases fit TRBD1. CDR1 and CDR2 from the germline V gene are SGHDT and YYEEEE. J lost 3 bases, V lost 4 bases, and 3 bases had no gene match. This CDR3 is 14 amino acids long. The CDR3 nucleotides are TGTGCCAGCAGCCCAGGGACAGGGGGCTACGAGCAGTACGTC. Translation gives CASSPGTGGYEQYV.

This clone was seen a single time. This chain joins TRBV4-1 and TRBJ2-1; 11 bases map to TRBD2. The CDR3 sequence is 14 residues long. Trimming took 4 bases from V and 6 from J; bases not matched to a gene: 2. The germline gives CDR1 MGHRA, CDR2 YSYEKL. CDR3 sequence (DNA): TGCGCCAGCAGCCGACTAGCGGGGACCAATGAGCAGTTCTTC. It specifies CASSRLAGTNEQFF.

In DNA, the CDR3 is TGTGCCAGCAGGTTTGTTAGCGAGCATGGGAATGAGCAGTTCTTC. This gives the protein CASRFVSEHGNEQFF. This sequence joins TRBV28 and TRBJ2-1; TRBD2 is a possible D gene (5 bases). This CDR3 spans 15 amino acids. V was shortened by 6 bases and J by 7 bases, with 19 bases between the two germline ends. Germline V gene data show CDR1 as MDHEN and CDR2 as SYDVKM. The full variable domain, in which reference TRBV28 and TRBJ2-1 provide the parts outside the CDR3, is DVKVTQSSRYLVKRTGEKVFLECVQDMDHENMFWYRQDPGLGLRLIYFSYDVKMKEKGDIPEGYSVSREKKERFSLILESASTNQTSMYLCASRFVSEHGNEQFFGPGTRLTVL.

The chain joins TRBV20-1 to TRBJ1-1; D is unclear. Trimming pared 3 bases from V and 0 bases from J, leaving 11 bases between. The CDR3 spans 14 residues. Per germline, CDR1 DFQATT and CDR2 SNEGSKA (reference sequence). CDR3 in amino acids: CSASGQTMNTEAFF. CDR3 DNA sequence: TGCAGTGCTAGTGGGCAGACAATGAACACTGAAGCTTTCTTT.

The CDR3 nucleotides are TGTGCCAGCAGTGAAGTGGCAGGGGAATCTCTTAATGAAAAACTGTTTTTT. This codes for CASSEVAGESLNEKLFF. The chain has TRBV2 and TRBJ1-4; D perhaps matches TRBD1 (6 bases). This CDR3 contains 17 residues. The germline V and J ends were trimmed by 1 base and 4 bases, with 16 bases remaining between them. Per the germline V gene, CDR1 is SNHLY and CDR2 is FYNNEI. Drawing the rest from reference TRBV2 and TRBJ1-4, the complete variable domain is EPEVTQTPSHQVTQMGQEVILRCVPISNHLYFYWYRQILGQKVEFLVSFYNNEISEKSEIFDDQFSVERPDGSNFTLKIRSTKLEDSAMYFCASSEVAGESLNEKLFFGSGTQLSVL.

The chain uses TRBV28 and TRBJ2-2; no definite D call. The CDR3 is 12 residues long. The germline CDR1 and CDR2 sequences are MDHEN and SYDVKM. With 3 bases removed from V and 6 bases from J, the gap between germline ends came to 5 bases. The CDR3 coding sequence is TGTGCCAGCAGTTTCTATCCCGGGGAGCTGTTTTTT. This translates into CASSFYPGELFF.

DNA for the CDR3: TGTGCCAGCAGCGTAGACCTCCGACTAGCGGGGGGCACAGATACGCAGTATTTT. This codes for CASSVDLRLAGGTDTQYF. The V call is TRBV9, the J call TRBJ2-3; 12 nucleotides agree with TRBD2. J was trimmed by 1 base and V by 0 bases; bases with no gene match: 6. CDR3 length: 18 residues. The germline V gene has CDR1 SGDLS and CDR2 YYNGEE.

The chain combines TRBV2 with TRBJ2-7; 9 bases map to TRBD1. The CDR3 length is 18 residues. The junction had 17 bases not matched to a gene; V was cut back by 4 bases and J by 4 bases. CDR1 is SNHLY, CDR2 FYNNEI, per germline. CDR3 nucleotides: TGTGCCAGCAGTGTCCTAGGGACAGGGTGGGATGGGAAGTACGAGCAGTACTTC. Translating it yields CASSVLGTGWDGKYEQYF.

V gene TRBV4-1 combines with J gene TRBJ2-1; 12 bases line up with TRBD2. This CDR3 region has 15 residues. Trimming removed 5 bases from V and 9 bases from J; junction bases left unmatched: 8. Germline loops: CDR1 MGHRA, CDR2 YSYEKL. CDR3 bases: TGCGCCAGCAGCGCCCTAGCGGGGGGGCCAAGTGAGCAGTTCTTC. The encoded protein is CASSALAGGPSEQFF.

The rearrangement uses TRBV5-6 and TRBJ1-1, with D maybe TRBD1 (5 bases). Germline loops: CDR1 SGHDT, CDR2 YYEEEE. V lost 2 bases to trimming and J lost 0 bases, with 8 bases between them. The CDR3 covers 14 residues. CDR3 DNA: TGTGCCAGCAGCTTTGACAGACTGAACACTGAAGCTTTCTTT. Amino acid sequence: CASSFDRLNTEAFF.

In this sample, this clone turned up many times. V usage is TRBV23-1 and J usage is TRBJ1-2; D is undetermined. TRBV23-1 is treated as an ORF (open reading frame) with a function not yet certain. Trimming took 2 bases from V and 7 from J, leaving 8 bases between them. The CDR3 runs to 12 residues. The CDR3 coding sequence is TGCGCCAGCAGTCAAGAAGTCACTGGCTACACCTTC. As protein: CASSQEVTGYTF.

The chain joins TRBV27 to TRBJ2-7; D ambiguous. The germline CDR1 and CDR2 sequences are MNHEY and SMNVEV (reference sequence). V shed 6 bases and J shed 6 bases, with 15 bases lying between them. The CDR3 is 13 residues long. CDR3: CASSLMAGVEQYV. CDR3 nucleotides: TGTGCCAGCAGCCTAATGGCTGGGGTCGAGCAGTACGTC.

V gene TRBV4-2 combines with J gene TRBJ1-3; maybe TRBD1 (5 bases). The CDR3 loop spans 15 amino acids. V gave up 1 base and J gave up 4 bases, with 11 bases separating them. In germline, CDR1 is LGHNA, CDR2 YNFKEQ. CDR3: CASSQVGGSGNTIYF. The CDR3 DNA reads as TGTGCCAGCAGCCAAGTGGGGGGTTCCGGAAACACCATATATTTT.

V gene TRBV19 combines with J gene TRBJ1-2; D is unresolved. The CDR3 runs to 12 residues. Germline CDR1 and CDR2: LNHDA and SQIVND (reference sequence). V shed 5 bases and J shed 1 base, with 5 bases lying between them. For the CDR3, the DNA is TGTGCCAGTAGTGTAAATAACTATGGCTACACCTTC. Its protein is CASSVNNYGYTF.

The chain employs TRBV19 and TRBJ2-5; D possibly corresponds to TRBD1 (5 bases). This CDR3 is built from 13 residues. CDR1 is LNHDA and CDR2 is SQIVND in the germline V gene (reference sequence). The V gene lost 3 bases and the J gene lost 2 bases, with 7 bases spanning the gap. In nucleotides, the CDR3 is TGTGCCAGTAGTATTGACAGACAAGAGACCCAGTACTTC. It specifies CASSIDRQETQYF.

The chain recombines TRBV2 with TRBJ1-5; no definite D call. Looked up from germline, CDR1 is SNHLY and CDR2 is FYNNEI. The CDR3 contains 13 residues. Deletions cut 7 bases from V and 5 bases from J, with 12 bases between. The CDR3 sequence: CASNEAVYQPQHF. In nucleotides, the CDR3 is TGTGCCAGCAACGAGGCAGTTTATCAGCCCCAGCATTTT.

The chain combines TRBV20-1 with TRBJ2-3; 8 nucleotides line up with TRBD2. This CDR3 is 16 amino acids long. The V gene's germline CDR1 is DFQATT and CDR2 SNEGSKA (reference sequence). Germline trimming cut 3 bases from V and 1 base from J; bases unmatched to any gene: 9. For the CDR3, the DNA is TGCAGTGCTAGTGATAGGACTAGCTTTCGCACAGATACGCAGTATTTT. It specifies CSASDRTSFRTDTQYF.

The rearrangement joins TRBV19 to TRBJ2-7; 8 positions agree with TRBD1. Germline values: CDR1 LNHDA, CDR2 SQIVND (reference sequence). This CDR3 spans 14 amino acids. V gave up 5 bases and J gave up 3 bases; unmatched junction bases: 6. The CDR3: CASSGGTGDYEQYV. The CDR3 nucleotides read TGTGCCAGTAGTGGAGGGACAGGCGACTACGAGCAGTACGTC.

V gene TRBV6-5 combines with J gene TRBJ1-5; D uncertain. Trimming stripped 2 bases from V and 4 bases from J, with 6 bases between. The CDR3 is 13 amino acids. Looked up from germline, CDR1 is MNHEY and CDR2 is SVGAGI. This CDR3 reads CASSYLANQPQHF. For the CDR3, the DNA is TGTGCCAGCAGTTACCTGGCAAATCAGCCCCAGCATTTT.

CDR3 coding DNA: TGTGCCAGCAGCGACAGGGGTCTTGAGCAGTTCTTC. This translates into CASSDRGLEQFF. The chain has TRBV7-9 and TRBJ2-1; 8 bases are a match to TRBD1. V trimming: 5 bases; J trimming: 9 bases; junction bases outside the gene matches: 3. CDR1 and CDR2 (germline): SEHNR, FQNEAQ (reference sequence). This CDR3 is built from 12 residues.

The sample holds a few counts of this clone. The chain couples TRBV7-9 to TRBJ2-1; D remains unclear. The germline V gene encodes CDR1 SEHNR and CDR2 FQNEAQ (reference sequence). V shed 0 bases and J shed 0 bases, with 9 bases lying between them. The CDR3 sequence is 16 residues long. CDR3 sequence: CASSLALASSYNEQFF. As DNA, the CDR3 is TGTGCCAGCAGCTTAGCTTTGGCGAGCTCCTACAATGAGCAGTTCTTC.

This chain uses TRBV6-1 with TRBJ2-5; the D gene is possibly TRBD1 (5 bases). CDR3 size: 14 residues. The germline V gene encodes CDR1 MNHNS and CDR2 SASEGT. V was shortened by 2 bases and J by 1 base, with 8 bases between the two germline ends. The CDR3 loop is CASSERQPQETQYF. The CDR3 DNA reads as TGTGCCAGCAGTGAAAGACAGCCCCAAGAGACCCAGTACTTC.